The 2 T cell receptor beta chains below were found in one sample sequenced in a study of OX40 agonist ivuxolimab in advanced cancers. Sequencing used immunoSEQ multiplex PCR; TCRdb keeps in-frame clones, though not all of them. The data contain tens of thousands of clones, around 90% of them seen just once; the ten biggest clones take up approximately 4%. Sequencing used CD4+ or CD8+ T cells sorted from blood, obtained in a trial of the OX40 agonist ivuxolimab. The receptors shown here come from an adult with an advanced solid tumor such as melanoma, head and neck, liver or kidney cancer.

This chain links TRBV28 with TRBJ1-3; D not certain. CDR1 is MDHEN, CDR2 SYDVKM, per germline. V dropped 6 bases and J dropped 3 bases, with 15 bases sitting between them. The CDR3 loop spans 15 amino acids. In nucleotides, the CDR3 is TGTGCCAGCAGCCTTGATATTCGCCTTGGAAACACCATATATTTT. Its protein is CASSLDIRLGNTIYF. The whole variable domain, remainder taken from reference TRBV28 and TRBJ1-3, is DVKVTQSSRYLVKRTGEKVFLECVQDMDHENMFWYRQDPGLGLRLIYFSYDVKMKEKGDIPEGYSVSREKKERFSLILESASTNQTSMYLCASSLDIRLGNTIYFGEGSWLTVV.

The gene calls are TRBV6-1 and TRBJ1-4; D is uncertain. Trimming took off 4 bases at V and 7 bases at J, with 13 bases between the two ends. Germline CDR1 is MNHNS and CDR2 is SASEGT. The CDR3 totals 14 residues. The CDR3 nucleotides read TGTGCCAGCAGTGTACCCGACGGGAGTGAAAAACTGTTTTTT. Protein sequence: CASSVPDGSEKLFF.